This T cell receptor beta chain was observed in a study of beta chain features in type 1 diabetes. Study details: Healthy donors and patients showed comparable age, gender and cell yields. Across every sample, around 110,000,000 sorted cells were examined in total. Findings of the study overall: Shorter TCRB CDR3s, moderately but significantly so, marked every one of the four CD4+ subsets in Type 1 diabetes patients.

The germline V gene has CDR1 LNHDA and CDR2 SQIVND (reference sequence). The V end lost 1 base, the J end lost 0 bases, and 7 bases lay between the germline ends. This CDR3 is built from 14 residues. All of the isolated RNA was reverse transcribed, so expressed TCRB transcripts were sequenced. Measured with immunoSEQ multiplex PCR; TCRdb has only the in-frame clones, and not every one. Altogether almost 250,000 clones are present, roughly 13% being singletons, with the ten largest covering approximately 0.024%. For this clone: Its antigen is unknown.

This TCR was sampled from a middle-aged woman in good health. The J gene is TRBJ2-7, the V gene TRBV19, with unresolved D. Sequenced material: naive CD4+ T cells from blood. DNA of the CDR3: TGTGCCAGTAGTATAGCGGCGGACTCCTACGAGCAGTACTTC. This encodes CASSIAADSYEQYF.